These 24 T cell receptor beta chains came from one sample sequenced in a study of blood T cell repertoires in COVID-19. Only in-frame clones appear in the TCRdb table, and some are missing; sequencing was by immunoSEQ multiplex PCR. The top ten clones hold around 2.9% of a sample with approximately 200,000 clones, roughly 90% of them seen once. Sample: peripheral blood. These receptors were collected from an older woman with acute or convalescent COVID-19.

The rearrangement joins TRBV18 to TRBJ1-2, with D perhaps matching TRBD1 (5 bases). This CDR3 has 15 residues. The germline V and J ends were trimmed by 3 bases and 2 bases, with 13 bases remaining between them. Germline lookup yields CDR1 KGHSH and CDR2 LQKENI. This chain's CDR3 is CASSPAPGLNYGYTF. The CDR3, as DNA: TGTGCCAGCTCACCGGCTCCAGGGCTAAACTATGGCTACACCTTC.

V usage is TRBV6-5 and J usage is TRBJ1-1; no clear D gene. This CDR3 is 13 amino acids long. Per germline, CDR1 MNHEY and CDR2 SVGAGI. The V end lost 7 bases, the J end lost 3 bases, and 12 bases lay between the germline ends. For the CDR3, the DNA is TGTGCCAGCACCCGCGCGGAGGACACTGAAGCTTTCTTT. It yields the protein CASTRAEDTEAFF.

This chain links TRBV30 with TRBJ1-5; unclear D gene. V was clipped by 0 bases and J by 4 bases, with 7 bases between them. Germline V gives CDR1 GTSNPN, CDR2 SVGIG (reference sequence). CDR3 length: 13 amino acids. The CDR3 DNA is TGTGCCTGGAGTGTACCGGGGAATCAGCCCCAGCATTTT. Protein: CAWSVPGNQPQHF.

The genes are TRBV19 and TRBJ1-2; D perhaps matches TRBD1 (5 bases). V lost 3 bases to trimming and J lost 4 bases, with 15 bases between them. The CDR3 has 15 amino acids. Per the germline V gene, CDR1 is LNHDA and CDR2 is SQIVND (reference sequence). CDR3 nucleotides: TGTGCCAGTAGTATTTCGGGGGGGGTAGGCTATGGCTACACCTTC. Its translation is CASSISGGVGYGYTF.

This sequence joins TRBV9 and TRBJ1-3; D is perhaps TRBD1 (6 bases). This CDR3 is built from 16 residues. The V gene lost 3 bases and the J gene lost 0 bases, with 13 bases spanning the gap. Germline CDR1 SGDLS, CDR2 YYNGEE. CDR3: CASSAPGQFSGNTIYF. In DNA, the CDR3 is TGTGCCAGCAGCGCACCAGGACAGTTCTCTGGAAACACCATATATTTT.

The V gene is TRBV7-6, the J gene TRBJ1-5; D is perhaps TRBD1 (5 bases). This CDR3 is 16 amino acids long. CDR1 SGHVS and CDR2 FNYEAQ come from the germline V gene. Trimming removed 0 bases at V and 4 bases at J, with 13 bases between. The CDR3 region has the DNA TGTGCCAGCAGCTTAGCGCCCGGGGGGGAGAATCAGCCCCAGCATTTT. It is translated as CASSLAPGGENQPQHF. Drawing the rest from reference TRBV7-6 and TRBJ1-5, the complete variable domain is GAGVSQSPRYKVTKRGQDVALRCDPISGHVSLYWYRQALGQGPEFLTYFNYEAQQDKSGLPNDRFSAERPEGSISTLTIQRTEQRDSAMYRCASSLAPGGENQPQHFGDGTRLSIL.

The CDR3, as DNA: TGTGCCAGCAGCAGGCTCGGGTCCGAAAATGGCTACACCTTC. This gives the protein CASSRLGSENGYTF. J is TRBJ1-2 and V is TRBV7-8; D gene unclear. This CDR3 has 14 residues. Germline CDR1 and CDR2: SGHVS and FQNEAQ. The V gene lost 5 bases and the J gene lost 6 bases, with 16 bases spanning the gap.

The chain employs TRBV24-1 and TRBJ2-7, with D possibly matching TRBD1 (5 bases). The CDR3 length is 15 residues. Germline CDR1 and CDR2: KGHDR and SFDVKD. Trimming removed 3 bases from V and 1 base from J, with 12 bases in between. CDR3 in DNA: TGTGCCACCAGTGATCCTCGCGACAGATCCTACGAGCAGTACTTC. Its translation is CATSDPRDRSYEQYF.

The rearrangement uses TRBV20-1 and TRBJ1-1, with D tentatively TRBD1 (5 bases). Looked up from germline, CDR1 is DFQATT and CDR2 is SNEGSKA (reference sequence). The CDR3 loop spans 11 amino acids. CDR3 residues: CRGQMNTEAFF. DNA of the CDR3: TGCAGGGGGCAAATGAACACTGAAGCTTTCTTT.

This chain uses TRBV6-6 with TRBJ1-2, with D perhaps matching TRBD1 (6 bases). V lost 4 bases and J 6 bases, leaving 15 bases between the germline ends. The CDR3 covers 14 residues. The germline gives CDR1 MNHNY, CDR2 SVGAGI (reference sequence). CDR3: CASSSLQGQDGYTF. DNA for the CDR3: TGTGCCAGCAGTTCACTCCAGGGGCAGGATGGCTACACCTTC.

In DNA, the CDR3 is TGTGCCAGCAGCCCCAGAGGGCAGGAGGGGTACAATGAGCAGTTCTTC. Protein product: CASSPRGQEGYNEQFF. The chain combines TRBV9 with TRBJ2-1; D perhaps matches TRBD2 (6 bases). V was shortened by 4 bases and J by 4 bases, with 18 bases between the two germline ends. The germline gives CDR1 SGDLS, CDR2 YYNGEE. The CDR3 runs to 16 residues. Variable domain in full (rest from reference TRBV9 and TRBJ2-1): DSGVTQTPKHLITATGQRVTLRCSPRSGDLSVYWYQQSLDQGLQFLIQYYNGEERAKGNILERFSAQQFPDLHSELNLSSLELGDSALYFCASSPRGQEGYNEQFFGPGTRLTVL.

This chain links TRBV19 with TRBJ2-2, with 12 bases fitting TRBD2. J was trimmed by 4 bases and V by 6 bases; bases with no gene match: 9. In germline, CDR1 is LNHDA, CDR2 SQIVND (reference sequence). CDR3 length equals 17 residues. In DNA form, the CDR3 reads TGTGCCAGTAGGGGTTCGGGACTAGCGGGCACCACCGGGGAGCTGTTTTTT. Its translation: CASRGSGLAGTTGELFF.

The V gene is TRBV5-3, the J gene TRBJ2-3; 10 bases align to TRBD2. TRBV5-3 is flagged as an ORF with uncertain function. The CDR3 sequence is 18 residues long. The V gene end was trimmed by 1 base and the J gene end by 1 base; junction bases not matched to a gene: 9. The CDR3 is CARSLPGLATYGTDTQYF. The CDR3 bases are TGTGCCAGAAGCTTGCCGGGACTAGCGACCTATGGCACAGATACGCAGTATTTT.

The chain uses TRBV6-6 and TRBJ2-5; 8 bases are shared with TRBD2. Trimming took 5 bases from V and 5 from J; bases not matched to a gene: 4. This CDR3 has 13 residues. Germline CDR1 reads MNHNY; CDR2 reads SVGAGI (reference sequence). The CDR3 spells CASSVAGRETQYF. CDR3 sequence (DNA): TGTGCCAGCAGTGTAGCGGGGAGGGAGACCCAGTACTTC.

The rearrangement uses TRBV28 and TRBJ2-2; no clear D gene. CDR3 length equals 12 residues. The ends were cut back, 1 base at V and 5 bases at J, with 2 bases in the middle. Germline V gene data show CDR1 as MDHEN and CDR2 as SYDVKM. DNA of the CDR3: TGTGCCAGCAGTTTATTAACCGGGGAGCTGTTTTTT. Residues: CASSLLTGELFF.

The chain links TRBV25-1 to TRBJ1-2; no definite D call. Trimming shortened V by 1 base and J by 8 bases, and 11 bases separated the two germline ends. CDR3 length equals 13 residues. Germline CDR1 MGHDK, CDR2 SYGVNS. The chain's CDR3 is CASSELEGSGYTF. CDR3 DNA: TGTGCCAGCAGTGAATTAGAGGGCTCGGGCTACACCTTC.

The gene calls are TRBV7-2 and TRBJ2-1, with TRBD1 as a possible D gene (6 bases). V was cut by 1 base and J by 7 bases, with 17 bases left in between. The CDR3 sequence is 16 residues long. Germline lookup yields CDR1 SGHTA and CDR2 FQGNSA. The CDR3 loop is CASSLVAVGRGNEQFF. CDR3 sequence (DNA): TGTGCCAGCAGCTTAGTAGCTGTGGGAAGGGGGAATGAGCAGTTCTTC.

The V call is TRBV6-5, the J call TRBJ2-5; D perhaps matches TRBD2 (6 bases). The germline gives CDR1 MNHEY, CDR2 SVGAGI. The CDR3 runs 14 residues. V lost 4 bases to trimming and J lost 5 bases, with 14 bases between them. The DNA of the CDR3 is TGTGCCAGCAGTTCCCCGACTAGAAAGGAGACCCAGTACTTC. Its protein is CASSSPTRKETQYF.

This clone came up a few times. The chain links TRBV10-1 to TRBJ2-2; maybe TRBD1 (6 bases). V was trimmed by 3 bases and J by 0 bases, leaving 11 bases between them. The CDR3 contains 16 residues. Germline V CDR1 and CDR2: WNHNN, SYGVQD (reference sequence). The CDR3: CASSERGTTNTGELFF. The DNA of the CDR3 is TGCGCCAGCAGTGAACGTGGGACAACGAACACCGGGGAGCTGTTTTTT.

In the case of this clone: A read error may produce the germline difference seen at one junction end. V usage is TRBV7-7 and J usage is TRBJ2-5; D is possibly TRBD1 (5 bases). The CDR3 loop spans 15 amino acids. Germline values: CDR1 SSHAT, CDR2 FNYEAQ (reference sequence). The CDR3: CASSPTSGSGETQYF. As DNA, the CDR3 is TGTGCTAGCAGCCCCACCTCAGGGTCTGGAGAGACCCAGTACTTC.

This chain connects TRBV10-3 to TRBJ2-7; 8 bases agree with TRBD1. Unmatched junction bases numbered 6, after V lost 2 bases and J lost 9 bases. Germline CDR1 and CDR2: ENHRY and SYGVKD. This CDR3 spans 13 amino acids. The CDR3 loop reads CAISEDRGAVQYF. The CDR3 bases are TGTGCCATCAGTGAGGACAGGGGTGCGGTGCAGTACTTC.

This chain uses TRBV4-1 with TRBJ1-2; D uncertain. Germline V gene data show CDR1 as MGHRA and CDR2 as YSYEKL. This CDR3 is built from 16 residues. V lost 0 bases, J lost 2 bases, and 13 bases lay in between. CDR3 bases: TGCGCCAGCAGCCAAGAAAGCTGGGAGTTGAACTATGGCTACACCTTC. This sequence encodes CASSQESWELNYGYTF.

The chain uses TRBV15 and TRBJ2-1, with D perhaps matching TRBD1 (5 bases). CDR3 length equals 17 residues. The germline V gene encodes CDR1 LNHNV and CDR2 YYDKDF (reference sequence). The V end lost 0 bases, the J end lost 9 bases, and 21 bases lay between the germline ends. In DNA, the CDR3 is TGTGCCACCAGCAGAGAGACAGCAGGAACCTACCCGGGTGAGCAGTTCTTC. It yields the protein CATSRETAGTYPGEQFF.

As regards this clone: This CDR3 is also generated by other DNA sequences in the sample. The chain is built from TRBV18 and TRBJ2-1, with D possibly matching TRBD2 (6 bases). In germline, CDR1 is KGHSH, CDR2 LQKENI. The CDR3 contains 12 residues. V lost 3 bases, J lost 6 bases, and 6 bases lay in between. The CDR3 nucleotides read TGTGCCAGCTCACCGGGGGGCAATGAGCAGTTCTTC. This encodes CASSPGGNEQFF.